This record covers a single T cell receptor beta chain. Antigen unknown. The sample belongs to a study of blood T cells in healthy people across ages. Points from the study as a whole: Per million T cells, the diversity of TCR beta decreased roughly linearly as age advanced. The diversity estimates, figures obtained from one million T cells, were considered underestimates.

Through a sample-barcoded 5' primer and a J-beta primer mix, a second PCR was run for 7 to 11 cycles. Every cDNA molecule bore a tag from a template-switch adaptor containing 12 random nucleotides. TCRdb re-analysed the 5' RACE reads in MiXCR, keeping a single row per CDR3 protein. Of 250,000 to 300,000 distinct CDR3 sequences in the sample, 25% to 30% were seen once. CDR1 and CDR2 (germline): MDHEN, SYDVKM. Trimming at V came to 7 bases and at J to 7 bases, leaving 8 bases not matched to a gene. CDR3 length equals 15 residues. Input material: blood. The TCR originated in a woman in her 70s in good health. The rearrangement joins TRBV28 to TRBJ2-2, with TRBD1 identical over 11 bases. DNA for the CDR3: TGTGCCAGCAACTTTCGGACAGGGGGCGGCGGGGAGCTGTTTTTT. It specifies CASNFRTGGGGELFF.